This T cell receptor (beta chain) originates from a study of Ad26.COV2.S vaccination and SARS-CoV-2 variants. Using immunoSEQ multiplex PCR, the repertoire was profiled, and TCRdb retains in-frame clones only, with some absent. The sample holds about 440,000 clones, around 90% seen once. Treatment of the sample: some 20 received Ad26.COV2.S at low or high dose, single or two shots; a few received placebo; per-sample allocation not given. Vaccine and placebo recipients were sampled on day 63 after the first injection. The specimen comprised peripheral blood, sampled in a trial of Ad26.COV2.S vaccine versus placebo. This clonotype originated in a person aged 18-60 years who received the Ad26.COV2.S COVID-19 vaccine or a placebo.

This CDR3 is CAIRADRGRGEQYF. For the CDR3, the DNA is TGTGCCATCAGAGCCGACAGGGGGCGGGGGGAGCAGTACTTC. J is TRBJ2-7 and V is TRBV10-3; TRBD1 matches at 10 bases. CDR3 length equals 14 residues. Per the germline V gene, CDR1 is ENHRY and CDR2 is SYGVKD. V shed 6 bases and J 7 bases; nucleotides not matched to a gene: 9.